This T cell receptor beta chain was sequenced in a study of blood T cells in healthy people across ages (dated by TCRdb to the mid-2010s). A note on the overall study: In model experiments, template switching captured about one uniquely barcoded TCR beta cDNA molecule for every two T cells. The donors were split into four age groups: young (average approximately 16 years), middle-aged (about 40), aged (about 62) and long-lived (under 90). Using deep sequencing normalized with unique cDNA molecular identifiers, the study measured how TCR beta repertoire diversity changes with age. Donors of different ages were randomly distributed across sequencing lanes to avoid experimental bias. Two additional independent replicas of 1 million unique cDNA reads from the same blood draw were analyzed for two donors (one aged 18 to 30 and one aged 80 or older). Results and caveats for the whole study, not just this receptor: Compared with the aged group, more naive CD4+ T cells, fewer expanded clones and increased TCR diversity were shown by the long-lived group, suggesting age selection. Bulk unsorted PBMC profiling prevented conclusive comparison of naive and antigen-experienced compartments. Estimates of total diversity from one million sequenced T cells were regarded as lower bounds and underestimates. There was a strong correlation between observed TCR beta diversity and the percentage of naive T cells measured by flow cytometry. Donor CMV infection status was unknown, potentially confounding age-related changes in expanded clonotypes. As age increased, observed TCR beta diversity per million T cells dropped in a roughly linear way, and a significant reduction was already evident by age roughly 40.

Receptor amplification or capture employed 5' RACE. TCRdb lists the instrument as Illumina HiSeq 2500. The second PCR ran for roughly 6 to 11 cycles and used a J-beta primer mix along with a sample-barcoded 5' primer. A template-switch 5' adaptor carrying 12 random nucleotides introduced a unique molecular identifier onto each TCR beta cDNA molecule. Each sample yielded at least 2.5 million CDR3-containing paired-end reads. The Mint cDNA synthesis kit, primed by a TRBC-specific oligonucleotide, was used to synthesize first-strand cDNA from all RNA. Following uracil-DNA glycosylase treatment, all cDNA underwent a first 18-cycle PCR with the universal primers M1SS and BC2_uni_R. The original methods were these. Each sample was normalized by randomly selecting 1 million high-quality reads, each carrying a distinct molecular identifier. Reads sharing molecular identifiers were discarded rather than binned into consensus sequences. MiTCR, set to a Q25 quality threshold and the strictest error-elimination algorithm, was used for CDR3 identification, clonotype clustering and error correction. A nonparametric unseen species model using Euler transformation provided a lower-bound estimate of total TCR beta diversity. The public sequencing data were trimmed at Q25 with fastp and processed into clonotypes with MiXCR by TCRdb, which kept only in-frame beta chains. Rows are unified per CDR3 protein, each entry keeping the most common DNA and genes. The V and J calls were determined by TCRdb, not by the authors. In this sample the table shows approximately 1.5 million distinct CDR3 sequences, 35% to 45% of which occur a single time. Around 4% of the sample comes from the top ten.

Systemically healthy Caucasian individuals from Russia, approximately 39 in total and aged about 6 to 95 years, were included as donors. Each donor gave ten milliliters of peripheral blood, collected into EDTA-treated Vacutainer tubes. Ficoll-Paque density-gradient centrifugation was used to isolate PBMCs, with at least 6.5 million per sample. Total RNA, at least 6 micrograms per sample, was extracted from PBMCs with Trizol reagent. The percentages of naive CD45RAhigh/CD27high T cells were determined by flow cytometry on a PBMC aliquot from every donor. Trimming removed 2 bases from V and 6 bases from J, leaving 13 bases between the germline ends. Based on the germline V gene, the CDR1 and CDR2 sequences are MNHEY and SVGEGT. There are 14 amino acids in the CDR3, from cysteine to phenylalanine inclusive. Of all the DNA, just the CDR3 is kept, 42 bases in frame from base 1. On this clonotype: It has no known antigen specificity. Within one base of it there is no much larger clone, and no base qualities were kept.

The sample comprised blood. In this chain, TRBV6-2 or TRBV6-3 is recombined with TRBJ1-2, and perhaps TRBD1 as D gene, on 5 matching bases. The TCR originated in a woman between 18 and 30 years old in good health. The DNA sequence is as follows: TGTGCCAGCAGTTACCCGTTTGGGGGAGATGGCTACACCTTC. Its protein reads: CASSYPFGGDGYTF.